This T cell receptor beta chain was observed in a study of blood T cell repertoires in COVID-19. Overall study context: The United States, Italy and Spain supplied acute and convalescent COVID-19 samples. Sources were T cells, B-cell-depleted T cells, or PBMCs; the material itself was cDNA or gDNA.

The table came from immunoSEQ multiplex PCR; TCRdb's copy has only in-frame clones and leaves some out. The sample has just under 350,000 clones; over 80% are singletons. Followed longitudinally, the Seattle patients had been enrolled during active infection. This CDR3 spans 15 amino acids. V was cut by 3 bases and J by 0 bases, with 12 bases left in between. The germline V gene has CDR1 SGHNT and CDR2 YYREEE (reference sequence). The specimen sequenced was peripheral blood. This sequence originates from a woman aged 50 to 60 with COVID-19, enrolled during active disease. The rearrangement uses TRBV5-4 and TRBJ2-5; D uncertain. CDR3 in DNA: TGTGCCAGCAGCTCCCCACTATTGAACCAAGAGACCCAGTACTTC. This sequence encodes CASSSPLLNQETQYF.